The 9 T cell receptor beta chains below come from one sample, sequenced in a study of regulatory T cells in long-lasting Graves disease. Assembly of TCR beta libraries relied on iRepertoire HTBI primers together with Arm-PCR of CDR3 regions. TCRdb used MiXCR to reprocess the multiplex PCR reads, holding one entry per CDR3 protein. The profile shows about 540,000 distinct CDR3 sequences, 13% of them singletons. Documented time point: newly diagnosed GD, antithyroid drugs for less than 3 months. Isolated PBMC RNA provided the starting material for the TCR library. These data also formed part of another study, on T cells in Graves' hyperthyroidism and ophthalmopathy.

The source material was peripheral blood mononuclear cells (PBMCs), sampled at new diagnosis, from a patient treated with antithyroid drugs. The receptors originated from a man aged 25-45 years with Graves disease.

This clonotype was seen repeatedly, ten times or more. J is TRBJ2-1 and V is TRBV6-1; 8 bases agree with TRBD2. Per germline, CDR1 MNHNS and CDR2 SASEGT. This CDR3 has 15 residues. V shed 3 bases and J 8 bases; nucleotides not matched to a gene: 9. The CDR3 sequence: CASSDWVGLADEQFF. In DNA, the CDR3 is TGTGCCAGCAGTGATTGGGTTGGACTAGCCGATGAGCAGTTCTTC.

V and J are TRBV29-1 and TRBJ2-5; TRBD2 matches 10 bases. Germline V CDR1 and CDR2: SQVTM, ANQGSEA. The CDR3 sequence is 15 residues long. With V trimmed by 0 bases and J by 6 bases, 7 bases remained unmatched. The DNA for the CDR3 is TGCAGCGTTGAAGATGGAAGCGGGAGGGTAAAGACCCAGTACTTC. Its translation is CSVEDGSGRVKTQYF. Full variable domain (remainder filled in from reference TRBV29-1 and TRBJ2-5): SAVISQKPSRDICQRGTSLTIQCQVDSQVTMMFWYRQQPGQSLTLIATANQGSEATYESGFVIDKFPISRPNLTFSTLTVSNMSPEDSSIYLCSVEDGSGRVKTQYFGPGTRLLVL.

The CDR3 bases are TGTGCCAGCAGCCCAGGACTAGCGGGAGAGTTCTTC. Translating gives CASSPGLAGEFF. The chain has TRBV7-2 and TRBJ2-1, with 13 bases fitting TRBD2. CDR3 size: 12 residues. The V gene's germline CDR1 is SGHTA and CDR2 FQGNSA. After removal of 5 bases from V and 14 bases from J, the junction contained 3 bases not matched to a gene.

This clonotype was detected only a few times. The gene calls are TRBV6-1 and TRBJ1-1; no clear D gene. The CDR3 is made up of 13 amino acids. Trimming left V 6 bases short and J 5 bases short, with 13 bases between. Germline CDR1 and CDR2: MNHNS and SASEGT. The chain's CDR3 is CASRPPAGTEAFF. DNA of the CDR3: TGTGCCAGCAGGCCCCCGGCGGGGACTGAAGCTTTCTTT.

The table lists this clonotype with many counts. The J gene is TRBJ1-2, the V gene TRBV5-1; no definite D call. V dropped 4 bases and J dropped 0 bases, with 7 bases sitting between them. The germline gives CDR1 SGHRS, CDR2 YFSETQ. The CDR3 runs 13 residues. The CDR3 sequence is CASSDATNYGYTF. The CDR3 region has the DNA TGCGCCAGCAGCGATGCAACTAACTATGGCTACACCTTC.

Ten or more counts support this clonotype. The V call is TRBV3-1, the J call TRBJ2-3; no reliable D call. The CDR3 sequence is 14 residues long. Germline-derived CDR1 and CDR2 are LGHDT and YNNKEL (reference sequence). The ends were cut back, 0 bases at V and 2 bases at J, with 6 bases in the middle. The CDR3, as DNA: TGTGCCAGCAGCCAAGACCCCGCCACAGATACGCAGTATTTT. This sequence encodes CASSQDPATDTQYF.

This clonotype showed up many times. The chain combines TRBV15 with TRBJ2-3, with 9 bases identical to TRBD2. V shed 1 base, J shed 2 bases, and the junction held 1 base outside the gene matches. This CDR3 has 15 residues. The germline V gene has CDR1 LNHNV and CDR2 YYDKDF (reference sequence). This CDR3 is CATSRASGITDTQYF. The CDR3 nucleotides read TGTGCCACCAGCAGAGCTAGCGGGATCACAGATACGCAGTATTTT.

This clonotype was seen repeatedly, ten times or more. The chain uses TRBV5-1 and TRBJ1-2, with unresolved D. Germline CDR1 and CDR2: SGHRS and YFSETQ. CDR3 size: 13 residues. Trimming cost V 0 bases and J 7 bases, with 10 bases left between them. The DNA for the CDR3 is TGCGCCAGCAGCTTGGCCCAAGGGTCTGGCTACACCTTC. This gives the protein CASSLAQGSGYTF.

In this sample, this clonotype turned up many times. The chain has TRBV16 and TRBJ2-7; 8 nucleotides agree with TRBD2. This CDR3 contains 14 residues. The germline gives CDR1 KGHSY, CDR2 FQNENV. Trimming removed 6 bases from V and 5 bases from J; junction bases left unmatched: 9. CDR3 amino acids: CASSREGFGDEQYF. The CDR3 coding sequence is TGTGCCAGCAGTCGGGAGGGCTTCGGCGACGAGCAGTACTTC.